Following are 24 T cell receptor beta chains from one sample sequenced in a study of beta chain features in type 1 diabetes. All of the isolated RNA was reverse transcribed, so expressed TCRB transcripts were sequenced. Generated by immunoSEQ multiplex PCR, the TCRdb table keeps only in-frame clones and is missing some. Here the sample spans hundreds of thousands of clones, roughly 12% being singletons. The sample was naive CD4+ T cells from blood. These receptors originate from a man between 18 and 35 years old in good health.

A note on this clone: At one end, the junction sequence differs from germline, possibly due to a read error. V is TRBV28 and J is TRBJ2-6; TRBD2 aligns across 11 bases. This CDR3 contains 16 residues. Germline assignment: CDR1 MDHEN and CDR2 SYDVKM. The CDR3 DNA follows: TGTGCCAGCAGTCCCTTCCGTACTAGCGGGGGCAACGTCCTGACTTTC. Translated: CASSPFRTSGGNVLTF.

This chain connects TRBV28 to TRBJ2-3; TRBD2 is a possible D gene (6 bases). This CDR3 region has 15 residues. Germline V CDR1 and CDR2: MDHEN, SYDVKM. V was pared by 4 bases and J by 1 base, with 12 bases between. CDR3 DNA sequence: TGTGCCAGCAGTTCCCCCGGGACTGGCACAGATACGCAGTATTTT. Its translation is CASSSPGTGTDTQYF.

The rearrangement uses TRBV15 and TRBJ1-1; D call uncertain. Germline CDR1 LNHNV, CDR2 YYDKDF (reference sequence). CDR3 length: 13 residues. V lost 3 bases and J 6 bases, leaving 11 bases between the germline ends. The CDR3: CATSRGGGPEAFF. The CDR3 coding sequence is TGTGCCACCAGCAGGGGTGGCGGTCCTGAAGCTTTCTTT.

This chain uses TRBV28 with TRBJ2-5, with 7 bases aligning to TRBD2. The J call may be in error: the DNA end matches TRBJ2-7 better. Per the germline V gene, CDR1 is MDHEN and CDR2 is SYDVKM. This CDR3 region has 15 residues. The CDR3, as DNA: TGTGCCAGCAGTTTATCCTCCCTGGGGGGGGACGAGCAGTACTTC. Its protein is CASSLSSLGGDEQYF.

This clone was found a few times. The rearrangement joins TRBV2 to TRBJ2-5; TRBD1 might be the D (5 bases). The CDR3 runs 15 residues. Germline CDR1 and CDR2: SNHLY and FYNNEI. The ends were cut back, 8 bases at V and 5 bases at J, with 21 bases in the middle. The CDR3 region has the DNA TGTGCCAGCCAGACCTTCACAGGTGTCGGGGAGACCCAGTACTTC. Translating it yields CASQTFTGVGETQYF.

The V gene is TRBV28, the J gene TRBJ1-1, with a weak D call TRBD1 (5 bases). The germline CDR1 and CDR2 sequences are MDHEN and SYDVKM. V lost 3 bases to trimming and J lost 1 base, with 15 bases between them. The CDR3 runs to 16 residues. The CDR3 nucleotides are TGTGCCAGCAGTTTTTCCCCCCAAAGGGGGAACACTGAAGCTTTCTTT. Encoded protein: CASSFSPQRGNTEAFF. Supplemented by reference TRBV28 and TRBJ1-1, the full variable domain reads DVKVTQSSRYLVKRTGEKVFLECVQDMDHENMFWYRQDPGLGLRLIYFSYDVKMKEKGDIPEGYSVSREKKERFSLILESASTNQTSMYLCASSFSPQRGNTEAFFGQGTRLTVV.

V usage is TRBV5-1 and J usage is TRBJ2-1, with TRBD1 matching over 7 bases. The ends lost 0 bases at V and 0 bases at J; junction bases unmatched: 3. The CDR3 has 16 residues. Germline CDR1 reads SGHRS; CDR2 reads YFSETQ. The CDR3 DNA reads TGCGCCAGCAGCTTGGGGACAGGTAACTCCTACAATGAGCAGTTCTTC. Amino acid sequence: CASSLGTGNSYNEQFF.

This clone was detected a few times. The gene calls are TRBV30 and TRBJ1-4; D may be TRBD1 (6 bases). V was trimmed by 6 bases and J by 8 bases, leaving 25 bases between them. The CDR3 has 16 amino acids. Germline CDR1 GTSNPN, CDR2 SVGIG (reference sequence). The CDR3 DNA follows: TGTGCCTGCACCAGGAGTGTATCACAGGGAAAAGAAAAACTGTTTTTT. It codes for CACTRSVSQGKEKLFF.

The chain has TRBV5-4 and TRBJ2-2; tentatively, D is TRBD1 (6 bases). V was pared by 4 bases and J by 5 bases, with 15 bases between. Germline assignment: CDR1 SGHNT and CDR2 YYREEE (reference sequence). This CDR3 has 15 amino acids. This CDR3 reads CASSQGFMKTGELFF. The CDR3 DNA follows: TGTGCCAGCAGCCAGGGGTTTATGAAGACCGGGGAGCTGTTTTTT.

This clone has only a few counts. This chain joins TRBV7-2 and TRBJ2-5; 9 bases align to TRBD1. The length of the CDR3 is 14 residues. Per the germline V gene, CDR1 is SGHTA and CDR2 is FQGNSA. The trim removed 5 bases at V and 6 bases at J, leaving 7 bases unmatched. As DNA, the CDR3 is TGTGCCAGCAGCAAGGGACAGGGCGAACAGACCCAGTACTTC. Translation: CASSKGQGEQTQYF.

The chain combines TRBV5-4 with TRBJ2-3; D might be TRBD1 (6 bases). This CDR3 contains 13 residues. Germline-derived CDR1 and CDR2 are SGHNT and YYREEE (reference sequence). V was pared by 0 bases and J by 6 bases, with 8 bases between. CDR3 protein: CASSLDQGDTQYF. CDR3 nucleotide sequence: TGTGCCAGCAGCTTGGATCAGGGGGATACGCAGTATTTT.

This clone has more than one count but fewer than ten. The rearrangement joins TRBV11-2 to TRBJ2-5; no clear D. The J call could be wrong; TRBJ2-7 is a better fit for the DNA end. Germline V gene sequence: CDR1 SGHAT, CDR2 FQNNGV. The CDR3 is 12 amino acids. The CDR3 sequence: CASSLDSYEQYF. The CDR3 DNA is TGTGCCAGCAGCCTGGACTCCTACGAGCAGTACTTC.

The rearrangement links TRBV29-1 to TRBJ1-1; maybe TRBD1 (6 bases). CDR1 SQVTM and CDR2 ANQGSEA come from the germline V gene. This CDR3 comprises 12 residues. V lost 6 bases and J lost 5, with 13 bases in between. The CDR3 loop is CSVVTGMTEAFF. In DNA, the CDR3 is TGCAGCGTCGTAACAGGGATGACTGAAGCTTTCTTT. Filled out from reference TRBV29-1 and TRBJ1-1, the complete variable domain reads SAVISQKPSRDICQRGTSLTIQCQVDSQVTMMFWYRQQPGQSLTLIATANQGSEATYESGFVIDKFPISRPNLTFSTLTVSNMSPEDSSIYLCSVVTGMTEAFFGQGTRLTVV.

Only a few counts were recorded for this clone. The chain's CDR3 is CASSLLTSGSSYEQYF. DNA of the CDR3: TGTGCCAGCAGCTTGTTAACTAGCGGGAGCTCCTACGAGCAGTACTTC. This chain links TRBV5-6 with TRBJ2-7, with 11 positions matching TRBD2. The CDR3 runs 16 residues. J lost 0 bases, V lost 1 base, and 3 bases had no gene match. Per germline, CDR1 SGHDT and CDR2 YYEEEE.

The chain carries TRBV27 and TRBJ2-3, with 9 positions matching TRBD2. From germline, CDR1 is MNHEY and CDR2 SMNVEV (reference sequence). Trimming cost V 1 base and J 3 bases; bases outside gene matches: 5. This CDR3 spans 16 amino acids. The CDR3 DNA sequence: TGTGCCAGCAGTTTATATAGCGGGAGTGGTACAGATACGCAGTATTTT. This encodes CASSLYSGSGTDTQYF.

The chain recombines TRBV4-3 with TRBJ2-5; 8 nucleotides align to TRBD1. Looked up from germline, CDR1 is LGHNA and CDR2 is YSLEER. Losses at the gene ends were 6 bases for V and 1 base for J; bases not matched to a gene: 4. The CDR3 spans 14 residues. CDR3 sequence reads: CASRRTGIQETQYF. Written as DNA, the CDR3 is TGCGCCAGCAGAAGGACAGGGATCCAAGAGACCCAGTACTTC.

This clone was observed a few times. This chain connects TRBV30 to TRBJ1-1, with unresolved D. The CDR3 has 13 residues. The V gene lost 2 bases and the J gene lost 1 base, with 8 bases spanning the gap. Germline CDR1 is GTSNPN and CDR2 is SVGIG (reference sequence). For the CDR3, the DNA is TGTGCCTGGAGTTTCACAGAGAACACTGAAGCTTTCTTT. Residues: CAWSFTENTEAFF.

This clone was picked up a small number of times. The chain uses TRBV7-2 and TRBJ2-1, with 10 bases matching TRBD2. J gave up 6 bases and V 8 bases, and 10 bases lay outside the gene matches. From germline, CDR1 is SGHTA and CDR2 FQGNSA. The CDR3 runs to 15 residues. The CDR3 loop reads CASRPLAGVPNEQFF. CDR3 in DNA: TGTGCCAGCCGACCTCTAGCGGGAGTTCCCAATGAGCAGTTCTTC.

The chain recombines TRBV9 with TRBJ1-2; possible D gene TRBD1, 6 bases. The CDR3 is 15 residues long. Trimming removed 4 bases from V and 4 bases from J, with 17 bases in between. CDR1 and CDR2 from the germline V gene are SGDLS and YYNGEE. CDR3: CASSISEGVPYGYTF. The CDR3 coding sequence is TGTGCCAGCAGCATTAGTGAGGGGGTTCCCTATGGCTACACCTTC. The entire variable domain, with the rest obtained from reference TRBV9 and TRBJ1-2, is as follows: DSGVTQTPKHLITATGQRVTLRCSPRSGDLSVYWYQQSLDQGLQFLIQYYNGEERAKGNILERFSAQQFPDLHSELNLSSLELGDSALYFCASSISEGVPYGYTFGSGTRLTVV.

This clone was seen only a few times. The V and J genes are TRBV9 and TRBJ2-3; 7 bases match TRBD2. The V and J ends lost 4 bases and 4 bases, in that order; junction bases with no gene match: 6. Germline CDR1 reads SGDLS; CDR2 reads YYNGEE. This CDR3 region has 14 residues. The CDR3 sequence is CASSPGGSPDTQYF. CDR3 DNA: TGTGCCAGCAGCCCTGGCGGGAGCCCAGATACGCAGTATTTT. The full variable domain, with the rest looked up from reference TRBV9 and TRBJ2-3, is DSGVTQTPKHLITATGQRVTLRCSPRSGDLSVYWYQQSLDQGLQFLIQYYNGEERAKGNILERFSAQQFPDLHSELNLSSLELGDSALYFCASSPGGSPDTQYFGPGTRLTVL.

The sample holds a few counts of this clone. The V gene is TRBV10-3, the J gene TRBJ2-1; 8 bases map to TRBD1. With V trimmed by 0 bases and J by 12 bases, 13 bases remained unmatched. CDR1 and CDR2 from the germline V gene are ENHRY and SYGVKD. This CDR3 has 16 amino acids. In nucleotides, the CDR3 is TGTGCCATCAGTGAGTCGATTACGGGTACTACAGGGGGGCAGTTCTTC. Its protein product is CAISESITGTTGGQFF.

This clone occurred a few times. Here the CDR3 reads CASSLGRGWNYEQYF. CDR3 DNA: TGTGCCAGCAGTTTAGGCAGGGGATGGAACTACGAGCAGTACTTC. This chain joins TRBV28 and TRBJ2-7; a weak D match, TRBD1 (6 bases). The CDR3 sequence is 15 residues long. Germline V lookup: CDR1 MDHEN, CDR2 SYDVKM. V shed 2 bases and J shed 3 bases, with 14 bases lying between them.

CDR3 coding DNA: TGTGCCATCAGGCCGGGACAGGGTATATATGAGCAGTTCTTC. Protein sequence: CAIRPGQGIYEQFF. V gene TRBV10-3 combines with J gene TRBJ2-1; 9 positions match TRBD1. There are 14 residues in the CDR3. Germline trimming cut 6 bases from V and 8 bases from J; bases unmatched to any gene: 8. Germline assignment: CDR1 ENHRY and CDR2 SYGVKD.

This clone was seen more than once but under ten times. The chain couples TRBV7-9 to TRBJ2-1; 10 bases align to TRBD2. Per germline, CDR1 SEHNR and CDR2 FQNEAQ (reference sequence). This CDR3 spans 16 amino acids. V shed 4 bases, J shed 7 bases, and the junction held 10 bases outside the gene matches. This CDR3 reads CASSYVSGRVRNEQFF. The DNA for the CDR3 is TGTGCCAGCAGCTACGTAAGCGGGAGGGTCCGGAATGAGCAGTTCTTC.